This TCR beta chain comes out of a study of sequential checkpoint blockade in melanoma. About the research overall: First-line arms were nivolumab then ipilimumab, or the reverse, randomized 1:1.

This CDR3 comprises 16 residues. CDR1 is MGHDK, CDR2 SYGVNS, per germline. The V end was cut by 2 bases, the J end by 6 bases, with 17 bases between. The assay was immunoSEQ multiplex PCR, and TCRdb's table has in-frame clones only and misses some. In the table there are fewer than 25,000 clones, roughly 80% of which are singletons. Treatment denoted: randomized to nivolumab then ipilimumab (arm A) or the reverse (arm B). From thawed PBMCs, live CD3+CD8+ cells negative for CD19 and CD56 were sorted. The source of this sequence is a human donor with melanoma. Sequencing was performed on CD8+ T cells sorted from blood (inferred from file names), taken from a patient given nivolumab and ipilimumab in sequence. V usage is TRBV25-1 and J usage is TRBJ2-1; a weak D match, TRBD2 (6 bases). CDR3 sequence: CASSEPGVGWINEQFF. CDR3 bases: TGTGCCAGCAGTGAACCGGGAGTCGGCTGGATCAATGAGCAGTTCTTC.